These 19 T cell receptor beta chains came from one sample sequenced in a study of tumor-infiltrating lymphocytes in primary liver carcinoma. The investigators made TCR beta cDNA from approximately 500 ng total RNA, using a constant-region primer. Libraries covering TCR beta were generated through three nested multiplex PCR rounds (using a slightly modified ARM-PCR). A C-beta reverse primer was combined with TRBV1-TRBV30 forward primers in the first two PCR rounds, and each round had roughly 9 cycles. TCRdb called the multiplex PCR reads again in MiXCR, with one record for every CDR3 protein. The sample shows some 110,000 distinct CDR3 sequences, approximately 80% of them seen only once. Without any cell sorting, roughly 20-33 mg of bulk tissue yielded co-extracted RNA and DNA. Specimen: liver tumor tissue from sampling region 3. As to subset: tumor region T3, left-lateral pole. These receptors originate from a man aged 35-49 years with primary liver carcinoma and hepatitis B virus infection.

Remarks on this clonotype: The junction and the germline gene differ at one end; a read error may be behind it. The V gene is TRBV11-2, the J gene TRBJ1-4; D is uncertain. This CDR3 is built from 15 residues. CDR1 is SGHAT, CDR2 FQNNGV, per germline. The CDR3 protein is CVSSLLTCHSEKLFF. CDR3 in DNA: TGTGTCAGCAGCTTGCTGACATGCCATAGTGAAAAACTGTTTTTT.

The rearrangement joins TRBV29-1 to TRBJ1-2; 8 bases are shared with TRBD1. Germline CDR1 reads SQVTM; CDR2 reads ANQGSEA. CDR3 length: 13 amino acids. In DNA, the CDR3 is TGCAGTGTCCGATCAGGGGGCCTCTATGGCTACACCTTC. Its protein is CSVRSGGLYGYTF.

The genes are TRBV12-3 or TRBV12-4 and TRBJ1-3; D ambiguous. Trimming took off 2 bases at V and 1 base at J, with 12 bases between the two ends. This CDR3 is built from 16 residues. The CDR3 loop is CASSLRLIRSGNTIYF. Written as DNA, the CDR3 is TGTGCCAGCAGTTTACGACTGATTAGGTCTGGAAACACCATATATTTT.

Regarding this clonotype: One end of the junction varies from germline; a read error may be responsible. The chain's CDR3 is CANSQAVLGDNERFF. The DNA of the CDR3 is TGTGCCAACAGCCAAGCTGTTCTAGGTGACAATGAGCGGTTCTTC. This chain uses TRBV4-1 with TRBJ2-1, with D hard to call. The CDR3 runs to 15 residues. Germline values: CDR1 MGHRA, CDR2 YSYEKL.

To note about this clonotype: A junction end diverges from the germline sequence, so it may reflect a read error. CDR3 region: CGSSFDNEQFF. The CDR3 DNA reads TGTGGCAGCAGCTTTGACAACGAGCAGTTCTTC. V usage is TRBV11-2 and J usage is TRBJ2-1; D gene unclear. This CDR3 is 11 amino acids long. Germline CDR1 SGHAT, CDR2 FQNNGV.

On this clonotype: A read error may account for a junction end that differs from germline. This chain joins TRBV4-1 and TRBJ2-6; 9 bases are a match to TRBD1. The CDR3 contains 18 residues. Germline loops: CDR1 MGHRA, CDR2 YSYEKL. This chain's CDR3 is CASSQPGQGTGGVNVLTF. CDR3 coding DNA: TGCGCCAGCAGCCAACCGGGACAGGGTACCGGAGGGGTCAACGTCCTGACTTTC.

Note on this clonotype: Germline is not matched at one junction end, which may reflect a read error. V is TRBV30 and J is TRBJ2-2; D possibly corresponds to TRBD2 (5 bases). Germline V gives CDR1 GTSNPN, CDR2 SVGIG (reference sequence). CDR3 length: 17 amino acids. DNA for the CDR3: TGTGCCTGGATTGGTAGCGTGAGGCCGATAAACACCGGGGAGCTGTTATTT. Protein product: CAWIGSVRPINTGELLF. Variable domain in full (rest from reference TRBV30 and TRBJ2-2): SQTIHQWPATLVQPVGSPLSLECTVEGTSNPNLYWYRQAAGRGLQLLFYSVGIGQISSEVPQNLSASRPQDRQFILSSKKLLLSDSGFYLCAWIGSVRPINTGELLFGEGSRLTVL.

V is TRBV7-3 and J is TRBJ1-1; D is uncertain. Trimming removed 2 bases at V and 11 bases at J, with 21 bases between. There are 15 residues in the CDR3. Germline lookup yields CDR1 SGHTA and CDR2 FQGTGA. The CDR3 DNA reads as TGTGCCAGCAGCTTAGGGTCGGGTTCGGGAGAGATTGCTTTCTTT. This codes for CASSLGSGSGEIAFF.

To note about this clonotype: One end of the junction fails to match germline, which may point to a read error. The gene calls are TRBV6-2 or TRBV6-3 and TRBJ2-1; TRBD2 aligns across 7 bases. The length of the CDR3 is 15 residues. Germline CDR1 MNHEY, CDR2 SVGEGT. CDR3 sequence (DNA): TGCGCCAGCAGAACCGGGACTAACGGTTACAATGAGCAGTTCTTC. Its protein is CASRTGTNGYNEQFF.

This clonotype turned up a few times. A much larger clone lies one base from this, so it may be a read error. CDR3 protein: CASSFGPNTDTQYF. The CDR3 nucleotides are TGCGCCAGCAGCTTCGGACCGAACACAGATACGCAGTATTTT. The chain couples TRBV5-1 to TRBJ2-3, with D unresolved. CDR1 is SGHRS and CDR2 is YFSETQ in the germline V gene. The CDR3 extends over 14 amino acids. The V gene lost 2 bases and the J gene lost 2 bases, with 9 bases spanning the gap.

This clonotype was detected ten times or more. Written as DNA, the CDR3 is TGTGCCAGCAGTTTATGGGGGGCGCTGGGGGAAAAACTGTTTTTT. Protein sequence: CASSLWGALGEKLFF. This chain links TRBV12-3 or TRBV12-4 with TRBJ1-4; maybe TRBD1 (6 bases). The CDR3 extends over 15 amino acids. Trimming stripped 2 bases from V and 8 bases from J, with 15 bases between.

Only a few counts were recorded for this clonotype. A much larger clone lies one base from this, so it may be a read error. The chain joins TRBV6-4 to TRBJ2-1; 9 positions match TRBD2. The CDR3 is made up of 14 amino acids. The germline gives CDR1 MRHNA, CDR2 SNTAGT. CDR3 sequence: CAISIAGGRNEQFF. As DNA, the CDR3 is TGTGCCATCAGTATTGCGGGAGGGCGGAATGAGCAGTTCTTC.

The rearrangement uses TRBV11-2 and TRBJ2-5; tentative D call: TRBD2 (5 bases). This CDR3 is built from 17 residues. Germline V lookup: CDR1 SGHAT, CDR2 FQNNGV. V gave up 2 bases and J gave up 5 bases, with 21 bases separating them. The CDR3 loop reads CASSLRQVGDSSETQYF. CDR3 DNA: TGTGCCAGCAGCTTAAGACAAGTGGGAGACTCGAGCGAGACCCAGTACTTC.

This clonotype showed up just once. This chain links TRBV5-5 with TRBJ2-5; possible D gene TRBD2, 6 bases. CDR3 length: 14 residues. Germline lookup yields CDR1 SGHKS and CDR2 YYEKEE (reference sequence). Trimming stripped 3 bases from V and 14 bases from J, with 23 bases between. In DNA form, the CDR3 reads TGTGCCAGCAGCTCAAAGACTAGGGGAGAGACTCACTACTTC. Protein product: CASSSKTRGETHYF.

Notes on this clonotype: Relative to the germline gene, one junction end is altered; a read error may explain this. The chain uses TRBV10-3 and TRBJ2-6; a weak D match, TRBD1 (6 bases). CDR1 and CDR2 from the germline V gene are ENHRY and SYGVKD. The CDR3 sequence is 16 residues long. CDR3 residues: CAIGVQGASGANALTF. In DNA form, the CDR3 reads TGTGCCATCGGGGTACAGGGAGCCTCTGGGGCCAACGCCCTGACTTTC.

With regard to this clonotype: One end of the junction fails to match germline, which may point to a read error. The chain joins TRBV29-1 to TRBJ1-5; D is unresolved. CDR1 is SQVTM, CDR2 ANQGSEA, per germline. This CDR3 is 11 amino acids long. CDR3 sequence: CSAGSNQPQHF. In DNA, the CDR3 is TGTAGCGCTGGAAGCAATCAGCCCCAGCATTTT.

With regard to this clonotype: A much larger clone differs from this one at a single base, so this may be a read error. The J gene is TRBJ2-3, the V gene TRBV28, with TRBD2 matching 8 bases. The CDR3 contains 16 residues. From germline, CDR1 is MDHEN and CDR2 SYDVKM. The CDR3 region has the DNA TGTGCCAACAGTAAGGGGGTATCACTAGCGGAAGATACGCAGTATTTT. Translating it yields CANSKGVSLAEDTQYF.

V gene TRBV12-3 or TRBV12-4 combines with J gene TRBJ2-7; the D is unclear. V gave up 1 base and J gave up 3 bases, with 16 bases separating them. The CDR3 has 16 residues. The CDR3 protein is CASSLVVGLGVYEQYF. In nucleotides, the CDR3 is TGTGCCAGCAGTTTAGTCGTGGGTCTCGGTGTCTACGAGCAGTACTTC.

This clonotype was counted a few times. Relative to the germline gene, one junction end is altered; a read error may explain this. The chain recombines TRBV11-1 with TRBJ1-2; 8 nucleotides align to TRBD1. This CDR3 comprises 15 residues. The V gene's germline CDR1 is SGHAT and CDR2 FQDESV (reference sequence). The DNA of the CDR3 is TGTGTCAGCAGCCCGGGACAGGTTCAGATCTATGGCTACACCTTC. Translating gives CVSSPGQVQIYGYTF. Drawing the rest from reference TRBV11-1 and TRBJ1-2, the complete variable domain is EAEVAQSPRYKITEKSQAVAFWCDPISGHATLYWYRQILGQGPELLVQFQDESVVDDSQLPKDRFSAERLKGVDSTLKIQPAELGDSAMYLCVSSPGQVQIYGYTFGSGTRLTVV.